The 7 T cell receptor beta chains below were found in one sample sequenced in a study of T cells in localized non-small cell lung cancer. Some clones are missing from TCRdb's copy, which holds only in-frame ones; the method was immunoSEQ multiplex PCR. The repertoire has fewer than 8,500 clones, more than 75% of them found once; the top ten carry roughly 31%. Material: peripheral blood, obtained before any cancer treatment. The source is a male donor at least 60 years old with stage III lung adenocarcinoma.

V is TRBV5-1 and J is TRBJ2-5; a possible D gene is TRBD2 (6 bases). This CDR3 region has 13 residues. In germline, CDR1 is SGHRS, CDR2 YFSETQ. Trimming removed 4 bases at V and 4 bases at J, with 11 bases between. The DNA of the CDR3 is TGCGCCAGCAGCATGATCGGGGGAGAGACCCAGTACTTC. This sequence encodes CASSMIGGETQYF.

The chain employs TRBV6-1 and TRBJ1-3, with a possible D match to TRBD1 (6 bases). Looked up from germline, CDR1 is MNHNS and CDR2 is SASEGT. Trimming took 9 bases from V and 2 from J, leaving 14 bases between them. The CDR3 sequence is 14 residues long. The CDR3 is CASEEGGAGNTIYF. DNA for the CDR3: TGTGCCAGTGAGGAGGGGGGTGCTGGAAACACCATATATTTT.

The chain recombines TRBV6-1 with TRBJ2-1; 11 bases are a match to TRBD2. Looked up from germline, CDR1 is MNHNS and CDR2 is SASEGT. The CDR3 has 15 amino acids. The J segment lost 1 base and the V segment lost 4 bases, leaving 0 bases of the junction unmatched. CDR3 sequence (DNA): TGTGCCAGCAGTGTAGCGGGAGGGTCCTACAATGAGCAGTTCTTC. Amino acid sequence: CASSVAGGSYNEQFF.

The chain employs TRBV5-1 and TRBJ2-7; D gene ambiguous. Germline assignment: CDR1 SGHRS and CDR2 YFSETQ. The length of the CDR3 is 15 residues. V dropped 0 bases and J dropped 2 bases, with 12 bases sitting between them. CDR3 nucleotides: TGCGCCAGCAGCTTGGGGCTGGGGTTCACCTACGAGCAGTACTTC. Protein sequence: CASSLGLGFTYEQYF.

This clone was observed a single time. V gene TRBV28 combines with J gene TRBJ1-2; D is ambiguous. Germline V gene lookup returns CDR1 MDHEN and CDR2 SYDVKM. The CDR3 is made up of 12 amino acids. The V end was cut by 8 bases, the J end by 4 bases, with 11 bases between. CDR3 residues: CASRQPAYGYTF. CDR3 nucleotides: TGTGCCAGCCGGCAGCCGGCCTATGGCTACACCTTC.

The rearrangement links TRBV27 to TRBJ2-3; TRBD2 matches at 11 bases. Germline V lookup: CDR1 MNHEY, CDR2 SMNVEV (reference sequence). The CDR3 is 16 amino acids. The ends lost 5 bases at V and 0 bases at J; junction bases unmatched: 4. The chain's CDR3 is CASSVGTSGSTDTQYF. Written as DNA, the CDR3 is TGTGCCAGCAGTGTGGGGACTAGCGGAAGCACAGATACGCAGTATTTT.

This clone was seen once. The chain carries TRBV7-8 and TRBJ1-5; weak D call: TRBD1 (5 bases). The germline V gene has CDR1 SGHVS and CDR2 FQNEAQ. The CDR3 length is 16 residues. The germline V and J ends were trimmed by 0 bases and 5 bases, with 14 bases remaining between them. CDR3 residues: CASSLAVGGSDQPQHF. The DNA of the CDR3 is TGTGCCAGCAGCTTAGCGGTCGGGGGGTCGGATCAGCCCCAGCATTTT.